This entry lists 15 T cell receptor beta chains sequenced from one sample in a study of blood T cells in healthy people across ages. PCR was performed a second time for 7 to 11 cycles using a sample-barcoded 5' primer and a J-beta primer mix. One entry per CDR3 protein results from TCRdb running MiXCR on the 5' RACE reads. Seen here are about 1,000,000 distinct CDR3 sequences, around 45% observed once, and the top ten hold approximately 20%. The sequenced material came from blood. Every receptor here comes from a woman between 55 and 75 years old in good health.

J is TRBJ1-1 and V is TRBV4-1; 11 bases align to TRBD1. In germline, CDR1 is MGHRA, CDR2 YSYEKL. The CDR3 is made up of 15 amino acids. Trimming cost V 4 bases and J 4 bases; bases outside gene matches: 5. The CDR3 sequence: CASSPGTGGATEAFF. The CDR3 DNA sequence: TGCGCCAGCAGCCCTGGGACAGGGGGAGCCACTGAAGCTTTCTTT.

In this sample, this clonotype turned up many times. The rearrangement uses TRBV29-1 and TRBJ2-5; D might be TRBD1 or TRBD2, each matching 6 bases. The V gene lost 6 bases and the J gene lost 5 bases, with 19 bases spanning the gap. The CDR3 has 14 residues. The germline V gene encodes CDR1 SQVTM and CDR2 ANQGSEA. The CDR3 region is CSVGGRPLRETQYF. The CDR3 region has the DNA TGCAGCGTGGGGGGCAGGCCGCTCCGGGAGACCCAGTACTTC.

J is TRBJ2-7 and V is TRBV7-9, with 14 bases lining up with TRBD2. The DNA end lines up better with TRBJ2-5; the J call may be wrong. The germline V gene encodes CDR1 SEHNR and CDR2 FQNEAQ (reference sequence). CDR3 size: 15 residues. CDR3 nucleotides: TGTGCCAGCGGGGGACTAGCGGGAGTTATTGAGACCCAGTACTTC. This sequence encodes CASGGLAGVIETQYF.

With respect to this clonotype: A much larger clone is a single base away; this may be a read error. The V call is TRBV10-3, the J call TRBJ2-7; a weak D match, TRBD2 (6 bases). CDR1 ENHRY and CDR2 SYGVKD come from the germline V gene. This CDR3 is built from 13 residues. The CDR3 DNA sequence: TGTGCCGTCAGGGCTAGCGAGAGCTACGAGCAGTACTTC. Translating gives CAVRASESYEQYF.

This rearrangement joins TRBV28 to TRBJ2-2, with a tentative D call TRBD1 (6 bases). Trimming shortened V by 3 bases and J by 4 bases, and 15 bases separated the two germline ends. CDR3 length equals 16 residues. Germline V gives CDR1 MDHEN, CDR2 SYDVKM. The CDR3 bases are TGTGCCAGCAGTTTTAGTTGGGGGCGCGGCACCGGGGAGCTGTTTTTT. It is translated as CASSFSWGRGTGELFF.

This clonotype was found once. The chain's CDR3 is CASSLDREGYNEQYF. The CDR3 DNA reads TGCGCCAGCAGCTTGGATCGGGAGGGCTACAATGAGCAGTACTTC. The rearrangement links TRBV5-1 to TRBJ2-7; 8 bases are a match to TRBD2. With 0 bases clipped from V and 7 bases from J, the junction kept 9 bases outside the gene matches. The CDR3 spans 15 residues. Germline V gives CDR1 SGHRS, CDR2 YFSETQ.

This CDR3 is CASSYRNLKSYGYTF. The CDR3 bases are TGTGCCAGCAGCTACCGGAACCTCAAGAGCTATGGCTACACCTTC. The gene calls are TRBV5-6 and TRBJ1-2; D is uncertain. Trimming shortened V by 3 bases and J by 4 bases, and 16 bases separated the two germline ends. This CDR3 comprises 15 residues. Looked up from germline, CDR1 is SGHDT and CDR2 is YYEEEE.

In its sample, this clonotype was seen many times. This rearrangement joins TRBV29-1 to TRBJ2-5; weak D call: TRBD1 (6 bases). The CDR3 consists of 13 residues. Germline loops: CDR1 SQVTM, CDR2 ANQGSEA. Trimming left V 4 bases short and J 5 bases short, with 14 bases between. In nucleotides, the CDR3 is TGCAGCGTTGCCCCCGGACAGAAGGAGACCCAGTACTTC. This translates into CSVAPGQKETQYF.

This clonotype was seen a handful of times. The genes are TRBV13 and TRBJ2-3; the match to TRBD2 covers 13 bases. V lost 3 bases and J lost 6; bases outside the gene matches: 6. This CDR3 is 16 amino acids long. Germline V lookup: CDR1 PRHDT, CDR2 FYEKMQ (reference sequence). The CDR3 DNA is TGTGCCAGCAGCTTTGGGACTAGCGGGGCGGGGGATACGCAGTATTTT. Encoded protein: CASSFGTSGAGDTQYF.

The rearrangement links TRBV27 to TRBJ2-7, with TRBD1 identical over 9 bases. The CDR3 covers 15 residues. The trim removed 5 bases at V and 5 bases at J, leaving 10 bases unmatched. Germline CDR1 is MNHEY and CDR2 is SMNVEV (reference sequence). CDR3: CASSTPGQGIHEQYF. The CDR3 coding sequence is TGTGCCAGCAGTACCCCGGGACAGGGAATCCACGAGCAGTACTTC.

The chain is built from TRBV25-1 and TRBJ2-5; possibly TRBD1 for D (5 bases). The V and J ends lost 4 bases and 11 bases respectively, with 11 bases between them. The germline gives CDR1 MGHDK, CDR2 SYGVNS. CDR3 length: 11 amino acids. The CDR3 is CASSVLTEQYF. The CDR3 DNA is TGTGCCAGCAGTGTTCTGACAGAGCAGTACTTC.

The chain links TRBV9 to TRBJ2-4, with 7 bases lining up with TRBD2. The end of the DNA is better explained by TRBJ2-5, so the J call may be wrong. The germline V gene has CDR1 SGDLS and CDR2 YYNGEE. This CDR3 spans 14 amino acids. The CDR3 region is CASSVGGGAETQYF. DNA of the CDR3: TGTGCCAGCAGCGTAGGGGGGGGAGCCGAGACCCAGTACTTC.

This clonotype was observed a handful of times. The genes are TRBV10-3 and TRBJ2-7; 11 nucleotides match TRBD2. Germline values: CDR1 ENHRY, CDR2 SYGVKD. V gave up 6 bases and J gave up 5 bases; unmatched junction bases: 6. The CDR3 extends over 14 amino acids. CDR3 amino acids: CAIRIAGGTHEQYF. The DNA for the CDR3 is TGTGCCATCAGGATAGCGGGAGGGACCCACGAGCAGTACTTC.

This clonotype has a handful of counts. The chain combines TRBV10-3 with TRBJ2-1; 9 bases fit TRBD2. The CDR3 is 17 amino acids. The germline CDR1 and CDR2 sequences are ENHRY and SYGVKD. V trimming: 7 bases; J trimming: 1 base; junction bases outside the gene matches: 11. For the CDR3, the DNA is TGTGCCATCAAAGTCGGGCTAGCGGGATCGTCCTACAATGAGCAGTTCTTC. This sequence encodes CAIKVGLAGSSYNEQFF.

This chain links TRBV28 with TRBJ2-7; TRBD1 agrees at 9 bases. CDR1 MDHEN and CDR2 SYDVKM come from the germline V gene. Germline trimming cut 4 bases from V and 3 bases from J; bases unmatched to any gene: 10. The CDR3 runs 16 residues. DNA of the CDR3: TGTGCCAGCAGTTCTATAAGGGGACAGGGTCACTACGAGCAGTACTTC. It encodes CASSSIRGQGHYEQYF.